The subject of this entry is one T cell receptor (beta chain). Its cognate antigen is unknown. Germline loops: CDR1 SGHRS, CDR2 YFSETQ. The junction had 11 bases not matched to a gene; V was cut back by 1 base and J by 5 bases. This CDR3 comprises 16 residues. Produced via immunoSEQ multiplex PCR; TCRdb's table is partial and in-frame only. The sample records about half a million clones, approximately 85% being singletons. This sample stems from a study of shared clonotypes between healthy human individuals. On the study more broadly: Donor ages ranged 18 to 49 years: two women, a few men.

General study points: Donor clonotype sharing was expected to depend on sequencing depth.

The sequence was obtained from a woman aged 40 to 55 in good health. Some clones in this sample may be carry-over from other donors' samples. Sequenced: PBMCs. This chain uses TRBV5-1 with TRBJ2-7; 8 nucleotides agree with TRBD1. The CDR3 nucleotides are TGCGCCAGCAGCTTGAATGGACAGGGCGGTCCCAACGAGCAGTACTTC. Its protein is CASSLNGQGGPNEQYF.